The clone carrying this T cell receptor beta chain was seen a few times. Its antigen remains unidentified. TCRdb reprocessed the 5' RACE reads with MiXCR, giving one entry per CDR3 protein. The sample contains 300,000 to 350,000 distinct CDR3 sequences, roughly 4.3% of which appear only once. V lost 3 bases and J lost 0, with 7 bases in between. CDR1 SGHDT and CDR2 YYEEEE come from the germline V gene. This CDR3 spans 14 amino acids. The data belong to a study of T cells after yellow fever vaccination. Study results and limitations: Secondary responses were weaker yet peaked faster, day 5 versus 15. The appearance of a small share of clonotypes in both CD4 and CD8 compartments was observed. After the booster, approximately 95% of CD4 and 75% to 90% of CD8 primary-response clones were re-detected. Sorted repertoires could include abundant contaminating clonotypes from bulk cells.

The rearrangement links TRBV5-6 to TRBJ1-3; D gene uncertain. This TCR came from a man between 18 and 35 years old who received the YFV17D yellow fever vaccine. This material consisted of PBMCs, taken 5 days after the yellow fever booster vaccination. The DNA of the CDR3 is TGTGCCAGCAGCTCGACTAGCTCTGGAAACACCATATATTTT. Translation: CASSSTSSGNTIYF.